The sequence of this T cell receptor (beta chain) was determined in a study of T cell responses to AZD1222 COVID-19 vaccine. The protocol was immunoSEQ multiplex PCR, while the TCRdb copy is restricted to in-frame clones and leaves out a portion. This sample carries roughly 120,000 clones, 70% to 85% of them seen once, and the ten largest clones take about 6%. V lost 3 bases to trimming and J lost 5 bases, with 19 bases between them. The CDR3 covers 16 residues. The germline gives CDR1 SGHAT, CDR2 FQDESV (reference sequence). As concerns this clone: Its specificity is not known.

Points from the study as a whole: Just a handful of AZD1222 recipients tested seropositive at baseline. Per reports, nearly half of all spike-specific TCRs target regions that are unmutated in variants.

V and J are TRBV11-1 and TRBJ1-1; D not certain. The TCR originated in an adult in good health. Sequenced here: peripheral blood, sampled on day 0 of AZD1222 vaccination. As DNA, the CDR3 is TGTGCCAGCAGCTTCTCATCTACCTCCCTCGCGACTGAAGCTTTCTTT. It yields the protein CASSFSSTSLATEAFF.